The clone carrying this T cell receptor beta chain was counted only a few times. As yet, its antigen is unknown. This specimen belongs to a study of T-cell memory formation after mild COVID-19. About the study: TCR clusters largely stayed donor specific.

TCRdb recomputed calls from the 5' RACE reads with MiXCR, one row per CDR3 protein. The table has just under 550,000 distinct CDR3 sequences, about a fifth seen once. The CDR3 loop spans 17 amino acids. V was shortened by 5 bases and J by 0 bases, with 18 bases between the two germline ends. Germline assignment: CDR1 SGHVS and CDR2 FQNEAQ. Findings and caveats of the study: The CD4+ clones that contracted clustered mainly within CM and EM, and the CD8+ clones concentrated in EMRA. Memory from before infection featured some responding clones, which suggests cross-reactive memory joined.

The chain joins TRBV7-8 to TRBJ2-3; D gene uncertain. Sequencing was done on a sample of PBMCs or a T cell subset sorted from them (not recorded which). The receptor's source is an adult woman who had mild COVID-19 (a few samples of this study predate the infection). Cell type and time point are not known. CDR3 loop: CASSRTLALSSTDTQYF. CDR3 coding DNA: TGTGCCAGCAGCCGCACCCTGGCTCTTTCTAGCACAGATACGCAGTATTTT.